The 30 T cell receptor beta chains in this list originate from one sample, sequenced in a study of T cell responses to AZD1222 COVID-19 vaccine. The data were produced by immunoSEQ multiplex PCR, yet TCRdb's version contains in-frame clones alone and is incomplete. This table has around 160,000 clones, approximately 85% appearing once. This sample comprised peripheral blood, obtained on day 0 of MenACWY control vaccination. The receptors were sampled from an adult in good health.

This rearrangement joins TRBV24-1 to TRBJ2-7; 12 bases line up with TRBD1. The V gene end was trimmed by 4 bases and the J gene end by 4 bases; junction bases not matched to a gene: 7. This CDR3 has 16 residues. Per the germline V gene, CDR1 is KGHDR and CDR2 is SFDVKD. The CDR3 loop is CATSETPGQGAYEQYF. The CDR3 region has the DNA TGTGCCACCAGTGAAACCCCGGGACAGGGGGCTTACGAGCAGTACTTC.

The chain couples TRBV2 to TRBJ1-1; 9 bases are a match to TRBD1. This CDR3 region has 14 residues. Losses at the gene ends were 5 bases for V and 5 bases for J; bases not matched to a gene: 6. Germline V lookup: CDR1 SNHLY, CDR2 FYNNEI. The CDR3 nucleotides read TGTGCCAGCAGTTTACAGGGGGCGAGGACTGAAGCTTTCTTT. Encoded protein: CASSLQGARTEAFF.

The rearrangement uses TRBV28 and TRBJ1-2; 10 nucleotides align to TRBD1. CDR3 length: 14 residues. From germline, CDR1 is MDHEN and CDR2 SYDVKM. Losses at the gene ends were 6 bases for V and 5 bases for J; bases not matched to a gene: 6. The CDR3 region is CASSSTGGGYGYTF. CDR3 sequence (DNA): TGTGCCAGCAGCTCGACAGGGGGCGGGTATGGCTACACCTTC.

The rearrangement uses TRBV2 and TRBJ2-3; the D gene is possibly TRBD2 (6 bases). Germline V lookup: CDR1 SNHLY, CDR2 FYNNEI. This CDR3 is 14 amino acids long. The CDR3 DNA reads TGTGCAACCAGGAGGCTAGCGTCGACAGATACGCAGTATTTT. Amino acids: CATRRLASTDTQYF.

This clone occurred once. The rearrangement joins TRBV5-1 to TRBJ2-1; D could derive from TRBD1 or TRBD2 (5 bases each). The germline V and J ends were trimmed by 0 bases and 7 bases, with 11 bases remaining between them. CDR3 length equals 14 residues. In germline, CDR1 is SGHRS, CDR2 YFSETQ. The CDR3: CASSLGDESNEQFF. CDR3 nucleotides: TGCGCCAGCAGCTTGGGGGACGAATCAAATGAGCAGTTCTTC.

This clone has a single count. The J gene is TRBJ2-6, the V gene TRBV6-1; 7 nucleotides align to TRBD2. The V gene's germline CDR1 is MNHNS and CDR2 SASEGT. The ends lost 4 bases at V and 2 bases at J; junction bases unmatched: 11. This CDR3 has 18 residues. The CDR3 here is CASSGSRGVQAGANVLTF. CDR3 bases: TGTGCCAGCAGTGGGTCCCGGGGGGTTCAGGCTGGGGCCAACGTCCTGACTTTC.

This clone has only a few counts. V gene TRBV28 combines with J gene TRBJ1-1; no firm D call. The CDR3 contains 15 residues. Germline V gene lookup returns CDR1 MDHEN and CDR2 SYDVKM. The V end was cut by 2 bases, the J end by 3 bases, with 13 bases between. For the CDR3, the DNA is TGTGCCAGCAGTTTAAATCGGGCTTGGGACACTGAAGCTTTCTTT. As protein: CASSLNRAWDTEAFF.

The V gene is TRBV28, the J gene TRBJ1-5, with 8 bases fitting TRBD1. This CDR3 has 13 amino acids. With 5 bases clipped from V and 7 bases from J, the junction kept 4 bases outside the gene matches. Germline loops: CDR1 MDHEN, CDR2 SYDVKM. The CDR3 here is CASSDRGEQPQHF. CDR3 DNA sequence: TGTGCCAGCAGTGACAGGGGTGAGCAGCCCCAGCATTTT.

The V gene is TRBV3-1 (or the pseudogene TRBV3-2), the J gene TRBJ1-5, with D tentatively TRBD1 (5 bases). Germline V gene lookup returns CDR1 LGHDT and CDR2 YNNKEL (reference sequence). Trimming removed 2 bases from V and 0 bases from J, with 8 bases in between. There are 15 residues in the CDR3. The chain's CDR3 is CASSQKGPSNQPQHF. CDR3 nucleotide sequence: TGTGCCAGCAGCCAAAAGGGACCTAGCAATCAGCCCCAGCATTTT.

The CDR3 region has the DNA TGTGCCAGCAGCGCCCTCGGGACAGGGATGAACACTGAAGCTTTCTTT. It is translated as CASSALGTGMNTEAFF. The chain couples TRBV9 to TRBJ1-1; TRBD1 aligns across 9 bases. With 3 bases clipped from V and 0 bases from J, the junction kept 6 bases outside the gene matches. Germline V gene lookup returns CDR1 SGDLS and CDR2 YYNGEE. CDR3 length: 16 amino acids.

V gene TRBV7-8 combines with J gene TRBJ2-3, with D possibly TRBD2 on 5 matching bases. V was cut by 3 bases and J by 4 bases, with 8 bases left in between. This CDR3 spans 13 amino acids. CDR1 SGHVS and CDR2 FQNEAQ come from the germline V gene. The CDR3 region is CASSLRAPDTQYF. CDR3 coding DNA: TGTGCCAGCAGCTTGAGGGCTCCAGATACGCAGTATTTT.

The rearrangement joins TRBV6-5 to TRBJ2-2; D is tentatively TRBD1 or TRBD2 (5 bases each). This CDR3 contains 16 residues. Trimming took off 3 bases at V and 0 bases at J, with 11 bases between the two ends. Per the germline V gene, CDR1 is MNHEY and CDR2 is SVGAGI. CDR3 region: CASSYKGRTNTGELFF. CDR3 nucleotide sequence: TGTGCCAGCAGTTATAAGGGACGGACGAACACCGGGGAGCTGTTTTTT.

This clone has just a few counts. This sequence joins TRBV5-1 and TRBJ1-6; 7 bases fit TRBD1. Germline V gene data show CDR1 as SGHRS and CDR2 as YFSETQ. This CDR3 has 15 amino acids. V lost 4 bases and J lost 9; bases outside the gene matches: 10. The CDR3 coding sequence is TGCGCCAGCAGCCTCGGCGGACAGGCGGGTTCACCCCTCCACTTT. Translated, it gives CASSLGGQAGSPLHF.

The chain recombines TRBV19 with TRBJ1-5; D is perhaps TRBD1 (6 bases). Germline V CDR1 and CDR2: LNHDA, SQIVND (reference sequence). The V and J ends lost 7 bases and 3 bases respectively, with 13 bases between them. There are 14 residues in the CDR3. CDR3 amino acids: CASMGGPDNQPQHF. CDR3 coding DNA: TGTGCCAGTATGGGGGGGCCAGACAATCAGCCCCAGCATTTT.

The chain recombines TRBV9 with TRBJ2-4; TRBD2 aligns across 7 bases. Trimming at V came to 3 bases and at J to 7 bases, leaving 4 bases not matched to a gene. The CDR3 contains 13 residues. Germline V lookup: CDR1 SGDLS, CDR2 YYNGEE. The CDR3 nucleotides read TGTGCCAGCAGCGGAGCGGGAAAGAACATTCAGTACTTC. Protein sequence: CASSGAGKNIQYF.

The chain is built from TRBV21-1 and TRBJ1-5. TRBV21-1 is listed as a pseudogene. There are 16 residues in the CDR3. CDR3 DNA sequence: TGTGCCAGCAGCCCGACATCCCCCCGGGGCAATCAGCCCCAGCATTTT. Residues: CASSPTSPRGNQPQHF.

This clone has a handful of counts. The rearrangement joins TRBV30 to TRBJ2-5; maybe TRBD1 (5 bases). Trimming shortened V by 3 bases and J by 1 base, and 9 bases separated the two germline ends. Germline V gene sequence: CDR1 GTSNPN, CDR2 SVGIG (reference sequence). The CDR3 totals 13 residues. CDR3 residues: CAWSRQGQETQYF. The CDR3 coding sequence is TGTGCCTGGAGCCGGCAGGGCCAAGAGACCCAGTACTTC.

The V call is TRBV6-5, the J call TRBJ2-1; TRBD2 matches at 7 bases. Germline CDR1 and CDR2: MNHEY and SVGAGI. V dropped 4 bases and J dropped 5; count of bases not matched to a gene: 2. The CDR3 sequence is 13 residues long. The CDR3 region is CASSFRGDNEQFF. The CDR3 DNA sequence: TGTGCCAGCAGTTTCCGGGGGGACAATGAGCAGTTCTTC.

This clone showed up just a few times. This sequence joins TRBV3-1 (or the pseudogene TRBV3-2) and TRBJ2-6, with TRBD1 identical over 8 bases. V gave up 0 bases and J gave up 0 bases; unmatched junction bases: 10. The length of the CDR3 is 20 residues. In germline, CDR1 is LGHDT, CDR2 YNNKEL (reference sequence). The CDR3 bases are TGTGCCAGCAGCCAAGATTTGGCGAGGACAGGGCTCTCTGGGGCCAACGTCCTGACTTTC. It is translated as CASSQDLARTGLSGANVLTF.

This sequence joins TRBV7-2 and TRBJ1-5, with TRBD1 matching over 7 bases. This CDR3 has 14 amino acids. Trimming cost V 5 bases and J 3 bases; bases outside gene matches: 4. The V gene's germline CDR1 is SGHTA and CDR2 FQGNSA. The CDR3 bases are TGTGCCAGCAGCACAGGGACAGTCAATCAGCCCCAGCATTTT. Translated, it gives CASSTGTVNQPQHF.

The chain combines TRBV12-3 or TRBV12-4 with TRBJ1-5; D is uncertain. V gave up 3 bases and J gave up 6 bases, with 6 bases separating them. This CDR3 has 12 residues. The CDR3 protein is CASSLASQPQHF. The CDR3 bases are TGTGCCAGCAGTTTGGCGAGTCAGCCCCAGCATTTT.

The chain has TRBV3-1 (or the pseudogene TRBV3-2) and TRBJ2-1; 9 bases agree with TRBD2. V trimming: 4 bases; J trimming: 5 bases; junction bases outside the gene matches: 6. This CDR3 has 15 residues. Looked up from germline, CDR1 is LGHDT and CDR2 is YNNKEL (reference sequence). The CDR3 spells CASSLRAGGNNEQFF. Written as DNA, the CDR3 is TGTGCCAGCAGCCTGAGAGCGGGGGGAAACAATGAGCAGTTCTTC.

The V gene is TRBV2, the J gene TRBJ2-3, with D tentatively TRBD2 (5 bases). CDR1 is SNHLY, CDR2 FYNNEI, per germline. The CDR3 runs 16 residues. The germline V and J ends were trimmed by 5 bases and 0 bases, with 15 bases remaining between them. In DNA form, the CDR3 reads TGTGCCAGCAGTCTCTCAACTAGTTCTAGCACAGATACGCAGTATTTT. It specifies CASSLSTSSSTDTQYF.

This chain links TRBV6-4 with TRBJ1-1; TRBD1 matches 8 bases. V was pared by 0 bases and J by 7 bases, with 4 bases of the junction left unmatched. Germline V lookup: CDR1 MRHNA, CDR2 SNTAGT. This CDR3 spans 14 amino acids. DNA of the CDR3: TGTGCCAGCAGTGACTCGGACAGGGCAAATGAAGCTTTCTTT. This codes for CASSDSDRANEAFF.

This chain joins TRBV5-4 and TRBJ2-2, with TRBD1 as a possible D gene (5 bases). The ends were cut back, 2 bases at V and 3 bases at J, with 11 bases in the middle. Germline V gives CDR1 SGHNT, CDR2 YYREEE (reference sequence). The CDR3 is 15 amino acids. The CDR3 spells CASSFRDRDTGELFF. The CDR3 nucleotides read TGTGCCAGCAGCTTCAGGGATCGCGACACCGGGGAGCTGTTTTTT.

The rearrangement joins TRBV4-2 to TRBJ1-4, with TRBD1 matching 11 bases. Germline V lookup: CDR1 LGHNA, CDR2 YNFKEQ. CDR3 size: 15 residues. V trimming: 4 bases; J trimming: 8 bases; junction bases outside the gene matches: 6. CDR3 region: CASSPTGTGGEKLFF. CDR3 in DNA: TGTGCCAGCAGCCCCACCGGGACAGGGGGAGAAAAACTGTTTTTT.

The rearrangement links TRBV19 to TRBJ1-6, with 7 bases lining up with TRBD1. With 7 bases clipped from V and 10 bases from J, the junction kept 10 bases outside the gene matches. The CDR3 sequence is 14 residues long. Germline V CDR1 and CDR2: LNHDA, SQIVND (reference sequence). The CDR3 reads CASTTGDGGSPLHF. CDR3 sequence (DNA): TGTGCCAGTACCACAGGGGACGGGGGGTCACCCCTCCACTTT. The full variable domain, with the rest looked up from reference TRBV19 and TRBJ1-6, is DGGITQSPKYLFRKEGQNVTLSCEQNLNHDAMYWYRQDPGQGLRLIYYSQIVNDFQKGDIAEGYSVSREKKESFPLTVTSAQKNPTAFYLCASTTGDGGSPLHFGNGTRLTVT.

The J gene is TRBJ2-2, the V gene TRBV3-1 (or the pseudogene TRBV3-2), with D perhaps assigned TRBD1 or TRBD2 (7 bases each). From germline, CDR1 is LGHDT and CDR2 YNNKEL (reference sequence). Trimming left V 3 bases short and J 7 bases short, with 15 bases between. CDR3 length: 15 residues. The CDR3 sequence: CASSQTGRVSGELFF. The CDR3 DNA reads TGTGCCAGCAGCCAGACAGGGAGGGTCAGCGGGGAGCTGTTTTTT.

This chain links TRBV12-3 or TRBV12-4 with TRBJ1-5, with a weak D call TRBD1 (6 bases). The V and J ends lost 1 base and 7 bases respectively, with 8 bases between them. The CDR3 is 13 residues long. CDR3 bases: TGTGCCAGCAGTTTAGGGGGGGCACAGCCCCAGCATTTT. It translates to CASSLGGAQPQHF.

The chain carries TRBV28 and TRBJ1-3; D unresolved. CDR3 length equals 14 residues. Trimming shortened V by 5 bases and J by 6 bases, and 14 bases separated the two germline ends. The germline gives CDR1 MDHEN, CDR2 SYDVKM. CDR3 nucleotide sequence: TGTGCCAGCAGTCCACTCTTACTAGAAAACACCATATATTTT. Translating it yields CASSPLLLENTIYF.